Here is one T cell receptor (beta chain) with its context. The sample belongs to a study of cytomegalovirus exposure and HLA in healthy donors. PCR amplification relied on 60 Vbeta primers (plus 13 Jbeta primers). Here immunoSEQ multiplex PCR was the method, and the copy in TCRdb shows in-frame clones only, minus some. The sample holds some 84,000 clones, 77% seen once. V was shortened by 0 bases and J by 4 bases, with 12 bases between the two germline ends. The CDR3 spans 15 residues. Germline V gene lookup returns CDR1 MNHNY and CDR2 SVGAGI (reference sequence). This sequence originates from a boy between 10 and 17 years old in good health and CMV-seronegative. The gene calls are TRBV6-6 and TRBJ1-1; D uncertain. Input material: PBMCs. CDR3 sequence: CASSYSERGSTEAFF. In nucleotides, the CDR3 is TGTGCCAGCAGTTACTCTGAGCGGGGTAGCACTGAAGCTTTCTTT.